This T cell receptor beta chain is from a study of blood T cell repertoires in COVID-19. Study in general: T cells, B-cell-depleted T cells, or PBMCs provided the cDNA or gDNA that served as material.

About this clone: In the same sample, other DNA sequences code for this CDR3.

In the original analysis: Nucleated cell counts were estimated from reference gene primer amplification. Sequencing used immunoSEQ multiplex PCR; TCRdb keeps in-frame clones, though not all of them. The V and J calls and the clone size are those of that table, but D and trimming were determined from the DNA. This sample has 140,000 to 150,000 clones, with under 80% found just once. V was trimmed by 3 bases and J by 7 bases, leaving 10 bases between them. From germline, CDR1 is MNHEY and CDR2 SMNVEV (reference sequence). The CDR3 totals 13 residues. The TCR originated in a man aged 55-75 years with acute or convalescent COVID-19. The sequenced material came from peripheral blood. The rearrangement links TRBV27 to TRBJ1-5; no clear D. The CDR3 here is CASSFGVRQPQHF. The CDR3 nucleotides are TGTGCCAGCAGTTTCGGGGTCCGGCAGCCCCAGCATTTT.